The following is a TCR beta chain sequence with its context. The antigen is not known. The entry originates in a study of graft-versus-host responses after intestinal transplantation. The germline V gene encodes CDR1 LGHNT and CDR2 FRNRAP. V was shortened by 3 bases and J by 0 bases, with 5 bases between the two germline ends. The CDR3 sequence is 13 residues long. Clones were sequenced by immunoSEQ multiplex PCR, and TCRdb holds only the in-frame ones, with some missing. The sample comprises roughly 90,000 clones, 88% of which are singletons, and approximately 0.3% rests with the top ten. The chain couples TRBV12-5 to TRBJ2-5; D ambiguous. This sequence was found in a human donor who was the organ donor for an intestinal transplant. The material sequenced was unstimulated CD4+ T cells sorted from spleen or lymph node cells, taken before transplant. In DNA, the CDR3 is TGTGCTAGTGGTTTTGGGCACCAAGAGACCCAGTACTTC. It specifies CASGFGHQETQYF.